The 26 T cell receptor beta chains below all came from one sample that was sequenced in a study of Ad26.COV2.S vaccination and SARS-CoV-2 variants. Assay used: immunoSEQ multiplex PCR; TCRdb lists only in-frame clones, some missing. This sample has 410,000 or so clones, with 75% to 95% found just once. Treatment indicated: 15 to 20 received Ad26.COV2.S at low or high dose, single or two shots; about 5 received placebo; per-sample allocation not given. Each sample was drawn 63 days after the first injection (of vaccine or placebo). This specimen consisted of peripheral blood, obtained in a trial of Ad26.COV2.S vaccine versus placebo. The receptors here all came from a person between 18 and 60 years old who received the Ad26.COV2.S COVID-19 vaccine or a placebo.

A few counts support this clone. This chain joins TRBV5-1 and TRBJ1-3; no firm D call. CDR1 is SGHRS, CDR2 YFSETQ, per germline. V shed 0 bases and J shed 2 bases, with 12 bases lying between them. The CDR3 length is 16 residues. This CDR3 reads CASSLAPGRTGNTIYF. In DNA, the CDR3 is TGCGCCAGCAGCTTGGCCCCCGGCAGAACTGGAAACACCATATATTTT.

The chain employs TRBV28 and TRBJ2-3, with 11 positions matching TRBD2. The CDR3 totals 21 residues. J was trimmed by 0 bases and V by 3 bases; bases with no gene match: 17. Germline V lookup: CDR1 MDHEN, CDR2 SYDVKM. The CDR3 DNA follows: TGTGCCAGCAGTTTCGTGTTAGGAGCGGTGACTAGCGGGATGAGCACAGATACGCAGTATTTT. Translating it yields CASSFVLGAVTSGMSTDTQYF.

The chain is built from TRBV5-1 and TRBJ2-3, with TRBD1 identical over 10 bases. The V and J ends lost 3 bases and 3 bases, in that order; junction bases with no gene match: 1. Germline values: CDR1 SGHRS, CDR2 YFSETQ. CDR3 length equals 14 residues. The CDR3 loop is CASSSGQGTDTQYF. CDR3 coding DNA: TGCGCCAGCAGCTCGGGACAGGGGACAGATACGCAGTATTTT.

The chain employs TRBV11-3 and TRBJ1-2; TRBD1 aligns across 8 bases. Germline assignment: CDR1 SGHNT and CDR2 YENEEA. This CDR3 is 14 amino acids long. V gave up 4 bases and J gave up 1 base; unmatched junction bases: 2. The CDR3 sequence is CASSCGQGNYGYTF. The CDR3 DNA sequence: TGTGCCAGCAGCTGCGGACAGGGTAACTATGGCTACACCTTC. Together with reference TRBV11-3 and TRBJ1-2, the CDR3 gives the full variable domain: EAGVVQSPRYKIIEKKQPVAFWCNPISGHNTLYWYLQNLGQGPELLIRYENEEAVDDSQLPKDRFSAERLKGVDSTLKIQPAELGDSAVYLCASSCGQGNYGYTFGSGTRLTVV.

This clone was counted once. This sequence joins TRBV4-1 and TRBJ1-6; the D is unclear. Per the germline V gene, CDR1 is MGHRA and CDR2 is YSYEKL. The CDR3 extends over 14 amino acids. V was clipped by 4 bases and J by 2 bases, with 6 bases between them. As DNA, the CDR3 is TGCGCCAGCAGCCGAGGGACCTATAATTCACCCCTCCACTTT. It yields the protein CASSRGTYNSPLHF.

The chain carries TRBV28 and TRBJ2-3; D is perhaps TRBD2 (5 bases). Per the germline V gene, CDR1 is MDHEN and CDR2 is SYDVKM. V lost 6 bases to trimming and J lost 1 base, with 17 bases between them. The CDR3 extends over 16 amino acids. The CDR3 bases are TGTGCCAGCAGCCAGCAAGAGGGCGATGGCACAGATACGCAGTATTTT. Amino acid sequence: CASSQQEGDGTDTQYF.

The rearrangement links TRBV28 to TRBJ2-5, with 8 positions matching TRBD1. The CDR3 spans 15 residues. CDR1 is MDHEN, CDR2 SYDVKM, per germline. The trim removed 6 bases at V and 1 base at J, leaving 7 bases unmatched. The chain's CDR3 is CASSPAGTGQETQYF. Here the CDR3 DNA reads TGTGCCAGCAGCCCTGCTGGGACAGGCCAAGAGACCCAGTACTTC.

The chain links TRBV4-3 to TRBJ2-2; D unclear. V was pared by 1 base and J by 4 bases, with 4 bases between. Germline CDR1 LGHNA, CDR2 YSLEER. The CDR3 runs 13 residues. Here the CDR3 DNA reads TGCGCCAGCAGCCAAGGTTTCACCGGGGAGCTGTTTTTT. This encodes CASSQGFTGELFF.

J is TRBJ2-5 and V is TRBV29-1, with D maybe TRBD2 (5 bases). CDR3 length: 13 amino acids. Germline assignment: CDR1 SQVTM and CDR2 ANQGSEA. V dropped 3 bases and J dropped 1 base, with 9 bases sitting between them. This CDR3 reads CSVESSSQETQYF. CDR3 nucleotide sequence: TGCAGCGTTGAGTCTAGCAGCCAAGAGACCCAGTACTTC.

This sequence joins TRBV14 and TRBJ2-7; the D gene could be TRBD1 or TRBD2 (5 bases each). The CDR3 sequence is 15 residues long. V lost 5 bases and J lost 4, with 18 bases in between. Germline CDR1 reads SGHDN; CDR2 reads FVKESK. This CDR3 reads CASSRWDQAGYEQYF. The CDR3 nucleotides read TGTGCCAGCAGCAGGTGGGACCAGGCAGGATACGAGCAGTACTTC.

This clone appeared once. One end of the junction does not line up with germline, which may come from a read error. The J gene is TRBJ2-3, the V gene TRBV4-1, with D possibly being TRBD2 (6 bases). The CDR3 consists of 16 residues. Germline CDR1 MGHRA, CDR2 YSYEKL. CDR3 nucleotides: TGCGCCAGCAGCCAAGATCCGACTACTAGCATAGATACGCAGTATTTT. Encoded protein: CASSQDPTTSIDTQYF.

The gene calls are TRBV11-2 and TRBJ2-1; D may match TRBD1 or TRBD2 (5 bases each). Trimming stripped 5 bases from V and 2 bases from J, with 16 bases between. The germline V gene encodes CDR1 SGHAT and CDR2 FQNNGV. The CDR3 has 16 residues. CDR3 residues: CASSPTGTKTYNEQFF. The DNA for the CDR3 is TGTGCCAGCAGCCCTACCGGGACGAAGACCTACAATGAGCAGTTCTTC. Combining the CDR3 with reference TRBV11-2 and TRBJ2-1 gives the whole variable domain EAGVAQSPRYKIIEKRQSVAFWCNPISGHATLYWYQQILGQGPKLLIQFQNNGVVDDSQLPKDRFSAERLKGVDSTLKIQPAKLEDSAVYLCASSPTGTKTYNEQFFGPGTRLTVL.

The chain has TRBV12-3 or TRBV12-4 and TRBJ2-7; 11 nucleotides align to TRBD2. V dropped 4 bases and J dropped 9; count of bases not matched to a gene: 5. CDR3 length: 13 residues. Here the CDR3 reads CASSSSGRTPQYF. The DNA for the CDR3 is TGTGCCAGCAGTTCTAGCGGGAGGACTCCGCAGTACTTC.

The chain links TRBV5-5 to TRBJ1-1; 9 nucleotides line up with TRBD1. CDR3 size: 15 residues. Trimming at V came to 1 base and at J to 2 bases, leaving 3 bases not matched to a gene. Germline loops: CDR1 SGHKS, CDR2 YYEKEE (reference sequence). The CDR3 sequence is CASSLTGGLNTEAFF. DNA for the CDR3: TGTGCCAGCAGCTTGACAGGGGGCTTAAACACTGAAGCTTTCTTT.

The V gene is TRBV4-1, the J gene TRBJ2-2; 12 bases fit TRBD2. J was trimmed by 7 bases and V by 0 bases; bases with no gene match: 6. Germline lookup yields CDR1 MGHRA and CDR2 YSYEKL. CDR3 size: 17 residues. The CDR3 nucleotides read TGCGCCAGCAGCCAAGAGCTAGCGGGAGGGGGGAACGGGGAGCTGTTTTTT. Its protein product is CASSQELAGGGNGELFF.

The CDR3 is CASSLDWSSYEQYF. The CDR3 DNA is TGTGCCAGCAGCTTAGATTGGAGCTCCTACGAGCAGTACTTC. The J gene is TRBJ2-7, the V gene TRBV11-2; no firm D call. The germline V gene encodes CDR1 SGHAT and CDR2 FQNNGV. The CDR3 covers 14 residues. The germline V and J ends were trimmed by 0 bases and 0 bases, with 6 bases remaining between them.

The CDR3 DNA reads TGTGCCAGTAGTACACAGGGGTCGAGTGAAAAACTGTTTTTT. Its translation: CASSTQGSSEKLFF. This chain connects TRBV19 to TRBJ1-4, with 7 bases identical to TRBD1. The V gene's germline CDR1 is LNHDA and CDR2 SQIVND (reference sequence). This CDR3 spans 14 amino acids. The trim removed 4 bases at V and 7 bases at J, leaving 6 bases unmatched.

CDR3 residues: CASSIPGHPLEQYF. CDR3 coding DNA: TGTGCCAGTAGTATCCCCGGACACCCTCTGGAGCAGTACTTC. The genes are TRBV19 and TRBJ2-7; a weak D match, TRBD1 (5 bases). V lost 3 bases and J lost 7, with 16 bases in between. Per the germline V gene, CDR1 is LNHDA and CDR2 is SQIVND (reference sequence). The CDR3 has 14 residues.

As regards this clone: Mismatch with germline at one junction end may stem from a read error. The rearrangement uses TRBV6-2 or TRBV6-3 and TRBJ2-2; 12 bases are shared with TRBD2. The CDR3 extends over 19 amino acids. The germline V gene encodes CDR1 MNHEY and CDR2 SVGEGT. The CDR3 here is CASSYLFLAGGPKTGELFF. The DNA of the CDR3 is TGTGCCAGCAGTTACCTATTTCTAGCGGGAGGGCCGAAAACCGGGGAGCTGTTTTTT.

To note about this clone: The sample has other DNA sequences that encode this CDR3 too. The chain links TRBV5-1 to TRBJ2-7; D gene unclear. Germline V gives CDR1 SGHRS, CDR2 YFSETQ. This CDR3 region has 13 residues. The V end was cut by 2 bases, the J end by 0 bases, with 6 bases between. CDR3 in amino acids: CASSFGSSYEQYF. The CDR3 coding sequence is TGCGCCAGCAGCTTTGGCAGCTCCTACGAGCAGTACTTC.

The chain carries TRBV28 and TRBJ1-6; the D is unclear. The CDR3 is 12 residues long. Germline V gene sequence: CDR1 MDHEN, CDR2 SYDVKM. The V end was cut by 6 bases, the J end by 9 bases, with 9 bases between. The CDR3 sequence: CASSLPISPLHF. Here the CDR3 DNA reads TGTGCCAGCAGCCTCCCTATTTCACCCCTCCACTTT.

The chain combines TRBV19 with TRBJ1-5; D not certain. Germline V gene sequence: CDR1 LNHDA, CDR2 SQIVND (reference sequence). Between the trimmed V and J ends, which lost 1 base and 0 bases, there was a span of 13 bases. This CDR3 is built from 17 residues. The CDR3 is CASSIGAAIYSNQPQHF. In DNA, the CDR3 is TGTGCCAGTAGTATAGGGGCAGCAATTTATAGCAATCAGCCCCAGCATTTT.

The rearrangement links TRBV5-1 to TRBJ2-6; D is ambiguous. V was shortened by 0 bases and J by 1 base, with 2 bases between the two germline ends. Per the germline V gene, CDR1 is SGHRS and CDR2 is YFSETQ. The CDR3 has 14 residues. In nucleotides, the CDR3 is TGCGCCAGCAGCTTGGTATCTGGGGCCAACGTCCTGACTTTC. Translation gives CASSLVSGANVLTF.

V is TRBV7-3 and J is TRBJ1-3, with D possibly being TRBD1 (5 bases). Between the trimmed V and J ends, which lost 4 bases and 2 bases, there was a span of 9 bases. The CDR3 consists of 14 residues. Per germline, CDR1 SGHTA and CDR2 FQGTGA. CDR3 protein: CASSSGTAGNTIYF. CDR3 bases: TGTGCCAGCAGCTCCGGGACTGCTGGAAACACCATATATTTT.

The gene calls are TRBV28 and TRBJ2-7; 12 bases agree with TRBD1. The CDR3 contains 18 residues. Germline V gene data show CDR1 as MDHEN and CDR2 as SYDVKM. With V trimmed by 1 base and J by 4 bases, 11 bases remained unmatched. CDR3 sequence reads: CASSLYVAGTGGLYEQYF. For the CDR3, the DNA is TGTGCCAGCAGTTTATATGTAGCAGGGACAGGGGGCCTTTACGAGCAGTACTTC.

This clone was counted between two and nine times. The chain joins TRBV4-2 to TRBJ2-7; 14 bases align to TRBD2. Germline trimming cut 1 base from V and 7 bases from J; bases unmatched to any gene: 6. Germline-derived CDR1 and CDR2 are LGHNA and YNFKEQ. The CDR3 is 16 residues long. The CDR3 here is CASSQGLAGGPWEQYF. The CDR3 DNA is TGTGCCAGCAGCCAAGGACTAGCGGGAGGGCCGTGGGAGCAGTACTTC.